What follows describes a single T cell receptor (beta chain). The CDR3 runs to 15 residues. In germline, CDR1 is SGHAT, CDR2 FQNNGV. Trimming at V came to 5 bases and at J to 2 bases, leaving 5 bases not matched to a gene. The sample comes from a study of T cell changes during pregnancy in multiple sclerosis. The data were produced by immunoSEQ multiplex PCR, yet TCRdb's version contains in-frame clones alone and is incomplete. The sample lists over 30,000 clones, approximately 88% occurring once. V usage is TRBV11-2 and J usage is TRBJ2-5, with 10 bases lining up with TRBD2. Material: CD4+ T cells from peripheral blood mononuclear cells, obtained before pregnancy. This sequence was found in a female donor with multiple sclerosis, enrolled in a pregnancy study. The DNA of the CDR3 is TGTGCCAGCAGCCTACAACTAGCGGGACAAGAGACCCAGTACTTC. This translates into CASSLQLAGQETQYF.